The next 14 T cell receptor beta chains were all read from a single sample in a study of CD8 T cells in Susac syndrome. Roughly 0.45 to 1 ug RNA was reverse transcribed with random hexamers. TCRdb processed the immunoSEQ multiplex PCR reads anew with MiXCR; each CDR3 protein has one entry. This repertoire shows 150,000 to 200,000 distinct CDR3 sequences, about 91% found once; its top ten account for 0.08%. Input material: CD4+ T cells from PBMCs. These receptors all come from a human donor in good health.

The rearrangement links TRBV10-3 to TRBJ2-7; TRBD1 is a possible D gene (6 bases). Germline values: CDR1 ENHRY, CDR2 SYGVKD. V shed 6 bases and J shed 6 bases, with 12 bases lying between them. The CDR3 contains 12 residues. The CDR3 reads CAISSQGPEQYF. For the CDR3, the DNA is TGTGCCATCAGCTCACAGGGTCCCGAGCAGTACTTC.

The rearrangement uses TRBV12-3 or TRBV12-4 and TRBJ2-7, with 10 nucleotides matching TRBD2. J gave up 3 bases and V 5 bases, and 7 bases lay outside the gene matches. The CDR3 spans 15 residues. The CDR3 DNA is TGTGCCAGCAGTCCCCAAGCGGGAGGGCTCTACGAGCAGTACTTC. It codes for CASSPQAGGLYEQYF.

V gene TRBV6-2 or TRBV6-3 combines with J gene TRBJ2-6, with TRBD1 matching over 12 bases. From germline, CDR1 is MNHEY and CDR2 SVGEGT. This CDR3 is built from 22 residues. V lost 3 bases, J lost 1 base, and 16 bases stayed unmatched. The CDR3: CASSYYRDRGRIEGSGANVLTF. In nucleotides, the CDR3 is TGTGCCAGCAGTTATTACCGGGACAGGGGGCGCATTGAGGGTTCTGGGGCCAACGTCCTGACTTTC.

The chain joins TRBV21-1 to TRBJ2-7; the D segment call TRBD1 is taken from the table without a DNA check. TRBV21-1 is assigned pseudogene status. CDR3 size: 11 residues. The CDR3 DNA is TGTGCCGGCCAGACTTCGGGAGAGCAGTACTTC. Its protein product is CAGQTSGEQYF.

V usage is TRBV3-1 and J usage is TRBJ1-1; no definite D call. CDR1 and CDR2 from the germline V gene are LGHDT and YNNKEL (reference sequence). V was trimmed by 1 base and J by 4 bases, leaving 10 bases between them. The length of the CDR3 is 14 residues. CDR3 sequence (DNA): TGTGCCAGCAGCCAAGGTTCATATGGCACTGAAGCTTTCTTT. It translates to CASSQGSYGTEAFF.

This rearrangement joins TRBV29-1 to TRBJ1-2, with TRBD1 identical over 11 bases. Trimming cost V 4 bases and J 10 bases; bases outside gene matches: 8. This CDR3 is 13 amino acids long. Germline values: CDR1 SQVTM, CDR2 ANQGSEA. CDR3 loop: CSVVIGTGGDYTF. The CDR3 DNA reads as TGCAGCGTTGTCATCGGGACAGGGGGTGACTACACCTTC. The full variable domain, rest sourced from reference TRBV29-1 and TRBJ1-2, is SAVISQKPSRDICQRGTSLTIQCQVDSQVTMMFWYRQQPGQSLTLIATANQGSEATYESGFVIDKFPISRPNLTFSTLTVSNMSPEDSSIYLCSVVIGTGGDYTFGSGTRLTVV.

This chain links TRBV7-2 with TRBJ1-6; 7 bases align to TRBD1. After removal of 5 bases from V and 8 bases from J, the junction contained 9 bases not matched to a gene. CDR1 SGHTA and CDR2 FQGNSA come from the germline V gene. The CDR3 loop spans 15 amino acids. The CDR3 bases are TGTGCCAGCAGCGGGCAGACAGGGCGGCATTCACCCCTCCACTTT. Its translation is CASSGQTGRHSPLHF.

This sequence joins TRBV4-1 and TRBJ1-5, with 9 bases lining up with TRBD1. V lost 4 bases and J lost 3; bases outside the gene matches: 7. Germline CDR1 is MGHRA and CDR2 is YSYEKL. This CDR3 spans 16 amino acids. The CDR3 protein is CASSPLGQGFNQPQHF. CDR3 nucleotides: TGCGCCAGCAGCCCGCTAGGACAGGGGTTCAATCAGCCCCAGCATTTT.

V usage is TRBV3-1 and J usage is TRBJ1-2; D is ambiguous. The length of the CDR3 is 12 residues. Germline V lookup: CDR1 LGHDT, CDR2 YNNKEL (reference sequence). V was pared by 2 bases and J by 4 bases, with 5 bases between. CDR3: CASSQSSYGYTF. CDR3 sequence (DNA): TGTGCCAGCAGCCAATCGTCCTATGGCTACACCTTC.

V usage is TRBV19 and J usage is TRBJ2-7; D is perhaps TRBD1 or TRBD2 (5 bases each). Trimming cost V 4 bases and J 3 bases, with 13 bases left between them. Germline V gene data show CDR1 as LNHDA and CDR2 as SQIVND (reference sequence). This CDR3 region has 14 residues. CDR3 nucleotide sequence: TGTGCCAGTAGTAGGGACCACCAAGGCTACGAGCAGTACTTC. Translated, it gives CASSRDHQGYEQYF.

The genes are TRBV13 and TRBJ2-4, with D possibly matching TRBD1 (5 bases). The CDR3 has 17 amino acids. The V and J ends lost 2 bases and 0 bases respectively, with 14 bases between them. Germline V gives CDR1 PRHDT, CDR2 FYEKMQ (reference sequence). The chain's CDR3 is CASSLTGWGVAKNIQYF. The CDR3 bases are TGTGCCAGCAGCTTAACTGGTTGGGGCGTAGCCAAAAACATTCAGTACTTC.

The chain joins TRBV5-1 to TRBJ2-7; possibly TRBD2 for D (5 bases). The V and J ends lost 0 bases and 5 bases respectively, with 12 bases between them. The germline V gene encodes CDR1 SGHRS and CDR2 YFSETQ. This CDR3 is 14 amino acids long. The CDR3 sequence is CASSLERGPNEQYF. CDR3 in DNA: TGCGCCAGCAGCTTGGAAAGAGGGCCCAACGAGCAGTACTTC.

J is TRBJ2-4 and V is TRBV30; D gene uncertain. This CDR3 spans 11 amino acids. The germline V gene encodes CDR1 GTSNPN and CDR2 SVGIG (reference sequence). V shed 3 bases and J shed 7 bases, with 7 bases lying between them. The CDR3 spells CAWRVGNIQYF. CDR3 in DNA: TGTGCCTGGAGAGTAGGGAACATTCAGTACTTC.

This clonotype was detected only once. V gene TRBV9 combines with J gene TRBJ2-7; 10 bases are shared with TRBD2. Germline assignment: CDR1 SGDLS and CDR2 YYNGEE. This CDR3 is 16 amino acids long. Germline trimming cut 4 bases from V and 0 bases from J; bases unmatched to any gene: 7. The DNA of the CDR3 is TGTGCCAGCAGCACTGGACTAGCGGTGACCTCCTACGAGCAGTACTTC. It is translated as CASSTGLAVTSYEQYF.